This T cell receptor beta chain originates from a study of blood T cell repertoires in COVID-19. As for the study in general: Specimens from acute and convalescent COVID-19 originated in the United States, Italy and Spain. In each case, the material was cDNA or gDNA derived from T cells, B-cell-depleted T cells, or PBMCs.

Using immunoSEQ multiplex PCR, the repertoire was profiled, and TCRdb retains in-frame clones only, with some absent. The sample has tens of thousands of clones; around 90% are singletons. This clone has a single count. J lost 0 bases, V lost 6 bases, and 5 bases had no gene match. The CDR3 loop spans 17 amino acids. Per germline, CDR1 LGHDT and CDR2 YNNKEL (reference sequence). The sample consisted of peripheral blood. The J gene is TRBJ1-4, the V gene TRBV3-1 (or the pseudogene TRBV3-2); 12 bases are shared with TRBD1. This TCR was recovered from a human donor with active COVID-19. The donor label of this sample is uncertain. Here the CDR3 reads CASSNRDRGPTNEKLFF. CDR3 in DNA: TGTGCCAGCAGTAACCGGGACAGGGGGCCAACTAATGAAAAACTGTTTTTT.